The 26 T cell receptor beta chains presented below share a single source sample, sequenced in a study of CD8 T cells in Susac syndrome. A quantity of about 0.5 to 1 ug RNA underwent reverse transcription using random hexamers. In TCRdb, the immunoSEQ multiplex PCR reads were re-called with MiXCR into one record per CDR3 protein. The data contain under 200,000 distinct CDR3 sequences, approximately 94% of them singletons. Sequencing input: CD4+ T cells from PBMCs. Every receptor here comes from a human donor with Susac syndrome.

The rearrangement uses TRBV20-1 and TRBJ2-5, with 9 bases lining up with TRBD2. Germline loops: CDR1 DFQATT, CDR2 SNEGSKA (reference sequence). This CDR3 is 15 amino acids long. The ends lost 1 base at V and 2 bases at J; junction bases unmatched: 5. CDR3: CSARAGLAKQETQYF. The CDR3 DNA follows: TGCAGTGCTAGAGCGGGACTAGCTAAACAAGAGACCCAGTACTTC.

CDR3 DNA sequence: TGCAGTGCTGGAAGTCCGGGACGGAAAGTAGATAATTCACCCCTCCACTTT. This codes for CSAGSPGRKVDNSPLHF. The genes are TRBV20-1 and TRBJ1-6; TRBD1 might be the D (5 bases). This CDR3 spans 17 amino acids. The germline V gene has CDR1 DFQATT and CDR2 SNEGSKA (reference sequence). Trimming shortened V by 5 bases and J by 5 bases, and 22 bases separated the two germline ends.

The J gene is TRBJ1-2, the V gene TRBV27; no reliable D call. The germline CDR1 and CDR2 sequences are MNHEY and SMNVEV (reference sequence). Trimming left V 5 bases short and J 8 bases short, with 12 bases between. The CDR3 sequence is 12 residues long. The CDR3 spells CASSPPTGGYTF. CDR3 in DNA: TGTGCCAGCAGTCCCCCGACTGGAGGCTACACCTTC.

The chain combines TRBV27 with TRBJ2-5, with a weak D call TRBD2 (6 bases). V lost 3 bases, J lost 5 bases, and 13 bases lay in between. Germline assignment: CDR1 MNHEY and CDR2 SMNVEV (reference sequence). The CDR3 totals 14 residues. CDR3 nucleotide sequence: TGTGCCAGCAGTTTGGACACTAGCCGGGAGACCCAGTACTTC. Translated, it gives CASSLDTSRETQYF.

The V gene is TRBV9, the J gene TRBJ2-1; tentative D call: TRBD1 (7 bases). Germline-derived CDR1 and CDR2 are SGDLS and YYNGEE. CDR3 size: 13 residues. The V gene lost 6 bases and the J gene lost 2 bases, with 9 bases spanning the gap. The CDR3 region is CASTGGPYNEQFF. As DNA, the CDR3 is TGTGCCAGCACAGGGGGGCCCTACAATGAGCAGTTCTTC.

The J gene is TRBJ1-5, the V gene TRBV29-1; 7 bases fit TRBD1. With 6 bases clipped from V and 1 base from J, the junction kept 3 bases outside the gene matches. The CDR3 is 13 amino acids. Per germline, CDR1 SQVTM and CDR2 ANQGSEA. CDR3 amino acids: CSVATGSNQPQHF. CDR3 in DNA: TGCAGCGTCGCGACAGGGAGCAATCAGCCCCAGCATTTT.

The rearrangement uses TRBV20-1 and TRBJ1-5; D is perhaps TRBD1 (6 bases). The CDR3 covers 17 residues. The V gene's germline CDR1 is DFQATT and CDR2 SNEGSKA (reference sequence). With 4 bases removed from V and 0 bases from J, the gap between germline ends came to 19 bases. In DNA, the CDR3 is TGCAGTGCTATAGATGACGGACAGATTAATAGCAATCAGCCCCAGCATTTT. Protein sequence: CSAIDDGQINSNQPQHF.

The rearrangement links TRBV3-1 to TRBJ1-6; no clear D gene. Germline CDR1 and CDR2: LGHDT and YNNKEL (reference sequence). V lost 0 bases, J lost 14 bases, and 11 bases lay in between. The CDR3 is 13 amino acids. In DNA form, the CDR3 reads TGTGCCAGCAGCCAAGATGTGGCGGGGACCCTCCACTTT. It codes for CASSQDVAGTLHF.

The chain has TRBV9 and TRBJ2-5; D gene unclear. The V gene lost 6 bases and the J gene lost 0 bases, with 9 bases spanning the gap. The CDR3 has 13 residues. CDR1 is SGDLS and CDR2 is YYNGEE in the germline V gene. CDR3 nucleotides: TGTGCCAGCACCCCGCCGTACCAAGAGACCCAGTACTTC. Amino acids: CASTPPYQETQYF.

The chain carries TRBV5-1 and TRBJ2-5; D is undetermined. V gave up 5 bases and J gave up 2 bases, with 13 bases separating them. The CDR3 totals 14 residues. Germline V gene sequence: CDR1 SGHRS, CDR2 YFSETQ. CDR3 loop: CASRDGPGQETQYF. CDR3 bases: TGCGCCAGCAGGGACGGACCCGGGCAAGAGACCCAGTACTTC.

The count of this clonotype is one. CDR3 residues: CASSLRPQGEQYF. CDR3 coding DNA: TGTGCCAGCAGCCTCAGACCACAGGGCGAGCAGTACTTC. The genes are TRBV7-9 and TRBJ2-7; D perhaps matches TRBD1 (6 bases). Germline lookup yields CDR1 SEHNR and CDR2 FQNEAQ (reference sequence). Trimming removed 5 bases at V and 6 bases at J, with 14 bases between. This CDR3 region has 13 residues.

This chain uses TRBV7-9 with TRBJ2-3; a possible D gene is TRBD2 (6 bases). Germline CDR1 reads SEHNR; CDR2 reads FQNEAQ (reference sequence). The CDR3 covers 16 residues. V was pared by 5 bases and J by 2 bases, with 17 bases between. The CDR3, as DNA: TGTGCCAGCAGCCGTGATCCGGGACTTACCACAGATACGCAGTATTTT. It is translated as CASSRDPGLTTDTQYF.

The chain links TRBV29-1 to TRBJ2-3, with D uncertain. Trimming took 4 bases from V and 0 from J, leaving 5 bases between them. CDR1 is SQVTM and CDR2 is ANQGSEA in the germline V gene. The CDR3 spans 12 residues. The DNA for the CDR3 is TGCAGCGTTGGAACTAGCACAGATACGCAGTATTTT. This translates into CSVGTSTDTQYF.

This clonotype appeared once. The chain links TRBV9 to TRBJ2-3; D remains unclear. Trimming stripped 1 base from V and 2 bases from J, with 11 bases between. The CDR3 covers 15 residues. The germline V gene has CDR1 SGDLS and CDR2 YYNGEE. The DNA for the CDR3 is TGTGCCAGCAGCGTACTGGTCTACTCCACAGATACGCAGTATTTT. It codes for CASSVLVYSTDTQYF.

The chain links TRBV7-6 to TRBJ2-7; D unclear. The germline gives CDR1 SGHVS, CDR2 FNYEAQ. Deletions cut 3 bases from V and 1 base from J, with 13 bases between. The CDR3 is made up of 15 amino acids. CDR3 loop: CASSFDASQSYEQYF. Here the CDR3 DNA reads TGTGCCAGCAGCTTTGACGCCTCCCAGTCCTACGAGCAGTACTTC.

The chain employs TRBV5-5 and TRBJ1-5, with no clear D. The CDR3 length is 13 residues. Trimming took 4 bases from V and 5 from J, leaving 10 bases between them. Germline lookup yields CDR1 SGHKS and CDR2 YYEKEE (reference sequence). The CDR3: CASSLDRDQPQHF. The CDR3 DNA reads as TGTGCCAGCAGCCTGGACCGAGATCAGCCCCAGCATTTT.

The chain couples TRBV5-6 to TRBJ2-5; 7 bases map to TRBD2. The ends lost 4 bases at V and 7 bases at J; junction bases unmatched: 25. The length of the CDR3 is 19 residues. Germline values: CDR1 SGHDT, CDR2 YYEEEE. CDR3 protein: CASSPYPPVARGERGTQYF. The CDR3 region has the DNA TGTGCCAGCAGCCCATACCCGCCCGTCGCCCGGGGGGAGCGGGGGACCCAGTACTTC.

This clonotype was detected once. The rearrangement joins TRBV5-6 to TRBJ1-5, with 10 nucleotides matching TRBD1. With 4 bases clipped from V and 7 bases from J, the junction kept 8 bases outside the gene matches. CDR3 length equals 15 residues. Germline V gene sequence: CDR1 SGHDT, CDR2 YYEEEE. The chain's CDR3 is CASSVTGGIYQPQHF. The CDR3 DNA reads TGTGCCAGCAGCGTGACAGGGGGCATCTACCAGCCCCAGCATTTT.

The rearrangement joins TRBV19 to TRBJ2-6; TRBD1 agrees at 10 bases. Trimming removed 3 bases from V and 0 bases from J; junction bases left unmatched: 2. Germline-derived CDR1 and CDR2 are LNHDA and SQIVND (reference sequence). The CDR3 covers 17 residues. The CDR3 DNA reads as TGTGCCAGTAGTATTGGGACAGGGGTCTCTGGGGCCAACGTCCTGACTTTC. This sequence encodes CASSIGTGVSGANVLTF. The whole variable domain, remainder taken from reference TRBV19 and TRBJ2-6, is DGGITQSPKYLFRKEGQNVTLSCEQNLNHDAMYWYRQDPGQGLRLIYYSQIVNDFQKGDIAEGYSVSREKKESFPLTVTSAQKNPTAFYLCASSIGTGVSGANVLTFGAGSRLTVL.

This clonotype came up a few times. The rearrangement links TRBV19 to TRBJ1-1, with a possible D match to TRBD1 (5 bases). The CDR3 runs to 13 residues. CDR1 is LNHDA, CDR2 SQIVND, per germline (reference sequence). Trimming removed 5 bases at V and 5 bases at J, with 12 bases between. For the CDR3, the DNA is TGTGCCAGTAGTGAAGGGCGGGGGACTGAAGCTTTCTTT. Amino acids: CASSEGRGTEAFF.

The rearrangement links TRBV7-9 to TRBJ1-2, with a possible D match to TRBD1 (6 bases). The V gene's germline CDR1 is SEHNR and CDR2 FQNEAQ (reference sequence). The CDR3 has 13 residues. V was pared by 3 bases and J by 6 bases, with 11 bases between. CDR3 sequence (DNA): TGTGCCAGCAGCTTGGGGGGGCGGAATGGCTACACCTTC. This codes for CASSLGGRNGYTF.

The chain recombines TRBV10-2 with TRBJ1-1; D possibly corresponds to TRBD1 (5 bases). This CDR3 is 14 amino acids long. V shed 2 bases and J shed 3 bases, with 10 bases lying between them. Germline V gene lookup returns CDR1 WSHSY and CDR2 SAAADI. CDR3 sequence: CASSEIGADTEAFF. In DNA, the CDR3 is TGCGCCAGCAGTGAGATCGGGGCGGACACTGAAGCTTTCTTT.

This chain uses TRBV5-1 with TRBJ2-3; 10 bases align to TRBD2. V lost 4 bases and J lost 2; bases outside the gene matches: 4. CDR1 SGHRS and CDR2 YFSETQ come from the germline V gene. There are 15 residues in the CDR3. The CDR3 nucleotides read TGCGCCAGCAGCACTAGCGGGGACCTCACAGATACGCAGTATTTT. Translation: CASSTSGDLTDTQYF.

This chain uses TRBV7-6 with TRBJ2-5; D perhaps matches TRBD1 (5 bases). This CDR3 region has 14 residues. Germline CDR1 reads SGHVS; CDR2 reads FNYEAQ. V was clipped by 5 bases and J by 4 bases, with 14 bases between them. This CDR3 reads CASSPKAGPETQYF. The DNA for the CDR3 is TGTGCCAGCAGCCCCAAGGCAGGGCCAGAGACCCAGTACTTC.

The CDR3: CSVPGGGYGYTF. In DNA form, the CDR3 reads TGCAGTGTGCCCGGTGGGGGGTATGGCTACACCTTC. The chain is built from TRBV20-1 and TRBJ1-2; a possible D gene is TRBD1 (5 bases). The CDR3 spans 12 residues. Germline V gene data show CDR1 as DFQATT and CDR2 as SNEGSKA (reference sequence). Trimming removed 7 bases from V and 5 bases from J, with 14 bases in between.

The chain couples TRBV3-1 to TRBJ1-2; 8 bases line up with TRBD1. Germline V gene lookup returns CDR1 LGHDT and CDR2 YNNKEL (reference sequence). V dropped 1 base and J dropped 8; count of bases not matched to a gene: 3. The CDR3 covers 13 residues. CDR3 coding DNA: TGTGCCAGCAGCCAAGGGACAGGGCGAGGCTACACCTTC. Amino acids: CASSQGTGRGYTF. The whole variable domain, remainder taken from reference TRBV3-1 and TRBJ1-2, is DTAVSQTPKYLVTQMGNDKSIKCEQNLGHDTMYWYKQDSKKFLKIMFSYNNKELIINETVPNRFSPKSPDKAHLNLHINSLELGDSAVYFCASSQGTGRGYTFGSGTRLTVV.